This TCR beta chain was obtained from a study of blood T cells in healthy people across ages (dated by TCRdb to the mid-2010s). With regard to the full study: In model experiments, template switching captured about one uniquely barcoded TCR beta cDNA molecule for every two T cells. Donors of different ages were randomly distributed across sequencing lanes to avoid experimental bias. Using the same blood draw, the study looked at two additional independent replicas of 1 million unique cDNA reads for two donors, one aged 18 to 29 and the other aged 80 or older. The donors were divided into four age groups: young (average around 15 years), middle-aged (approximately 42), aged (approximately 59) and long-lived (roughly 82). To track age-related changes in TCR beta repertoire diversity, the study relied on deep sequencing normalized with unique cDNA molecular identifiers.

The donors were roughly 38 Caucasian individuals from Russia, aged 6 to 90 years, who were systemically healthy. Roughly 11 milliliters of peripheral blood were drawn from each donor into EDTA-treated Vacutainer tubes. PBMCs were isolated by Ficoll-Paque density-gradient centrifugation, with at least 6 million obtained per sample. Total RNA was extracted from PBMCs with Trizol reagent, with at least 5.5 micrograms obtained per sample. The percentages of naive CD45RAhigh/CD27high T cells were determined by flow cytometry on a PBMC aliquot from every donor. From the cysteine up to the phenylalanine, the CDR3 has a length of 14 residues. The sequence is cut down to CDR3 DNA, 42 bases in frame from base 1. V and J lose 3 bases and 2 bases, and a span of 8 bases separates them. Overall study results and their limits: Compared with the aged group, the long-lived group had more naive CD4+ T cells, fewer expanded clones and increased TCR diversity, a pattern suggesting age selection. Observed TCR beta diversity per million T cells fell roughly linearly with age, and a significant reduction was already apparent by age roughly 40. Because the CMV infection status of the donors was unknown, age-related changes in expanded clonotypes may potentially have been confounded. Estimates of total diversity based on one million sequenced T cells were considered lower bounds and underestimates. Since profiling was done on bulk unsorted PBMCs, naive and antigen-experienced compartments could not be conclusively compared. There was a strong correlation between observed TCR beta diversity and the percentage of naive T cells measured by flow cytometry.

There are many counts of this clonotype. Its antigen specificity is not known. Within one base of it there is no much larger clone, and no base qualities were kept. The method was 5' RACE. For sequencing, an Illumina HiSeq 2500 was employed. The second PCR ran for about 7 to 11 cycles and used a J-beta primer mix along with a sample-barcoded 5' primer. A template-switch 5' adaptor carrying 12 random nucleotides introduced a unique molecular identifier onto each TCR beta cDNA molecule. Each sample yielded at least 3 million CDR3-containing paired-end reads. The Mint cDNA synthesis kit, primed by a TRBC-specific oligonucleotide, was used to synthesize first-strand cDNA from all RNA. All cDNA was treated with uracil-DNA glycosylase and then went through a first 18-cycle PCR with the universal primers M1SS and BC2_uni_R. Per the source publication's procedure: For normalization, 1 million high-quality reads were randomly selected from each sample, with every read carrying a distinct molecular identifier. Instead of being binned into consensus sequences, reads that shared molecular identifiers were thrown out. CDR3 identification, clonotype clustering and error correction used MiTCR with a Q25 quality threshold and the strictest error-elimination algorithm. A nonparametric unseen species model with Euler transformation was used to estimate a lower bound on total TCR beta diversity. The raw public data were reprocessed by TCRdb itself: fastp quality trimming at Q25, MiXCR clonotype calling, in-frame beta chains only. Every entry covers one CDR3 protein and lists the most common genes and DNA from its rows. TCRdb's processing, not the authors', yielded these V and J calls. This sample is represented by some 1.7 million distinct CDR3 sequences; 25% to 30% of them were singletons. Together, the top ten hold roughly 8.2% of the sample.

What was sequenced was blood. This sequence uses TRBV12-3 or TRBV12-4 and TRBJ2-4; D gene: possibly TRBD2, on 6 matching bases. The origin of this receptor is a woman under 40 in good health. The CDR3 protein is CASSFGGTKNIQYF. The DNA sequence is as follows: TGTGCCAGCAGTTTCGGAGGGACCAAAAACATTCAGTACTTC.